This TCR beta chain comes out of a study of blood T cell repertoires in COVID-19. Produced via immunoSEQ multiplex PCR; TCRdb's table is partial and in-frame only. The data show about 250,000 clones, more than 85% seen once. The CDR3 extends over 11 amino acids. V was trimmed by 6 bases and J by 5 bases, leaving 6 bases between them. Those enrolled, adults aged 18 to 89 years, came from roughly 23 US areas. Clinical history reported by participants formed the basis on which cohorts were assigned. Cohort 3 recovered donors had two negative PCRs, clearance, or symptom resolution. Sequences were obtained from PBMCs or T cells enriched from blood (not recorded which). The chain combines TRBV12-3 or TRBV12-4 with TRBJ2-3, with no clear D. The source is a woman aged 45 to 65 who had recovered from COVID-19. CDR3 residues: CASRLRDTQYF. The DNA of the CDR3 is TGTGCCAGCAGGCTACGAGATACGCAGTATTTT.